This record looks at one T cell receptor beta chain sequence and its context. Germline CDR1 and CDR2: DFQATT and SNEGSKA (reference sequence). The V end lost 5 bases, the J end lost 1 base, and 6 bases lay between the germline ends. The CDR3 runs to 11 residues. The data stem from a study of cytomegalovirus exposure and HLA in healthy donors. 60 Vbeta and 13 Jbeta primers were used in PCR. Some clones are missing from TCRdb's copy, which holds only in-frame ones; the method was immunoSEQ multiplex PCR. The repertoire has around 120,000 clones, 75% to 90% of them found once; the top ten carry approximately 8.8%.

The receptor's source is a female donor in good health and CMV-seropositive. The sequenced sample consisted of PBMCs. The chain has TRBV20-1 and TRBJ2-7, with D unclear. The CDR3 coding sequence is TGCAGTGCTGTTAATTCCTACGAGCAGTACTTC. This gives the protein CSAVNSYEQYF.